A single sample is the source of the 25 T cell receptor beta chains below, sequenced in a study of graft-versus-host responses after intestinal transplantation. Sequencing was performed with immunoSEQ multiplex PCR; in TCRdb, only in-frame clones are kept and a portion is missing. In the table there are 20,000 to 25,000 clones, roughly half of which are singletons. Sequenced here: alloreactive CD4+ T cells from a mixed lymphocyte reaction culture, sampled before intestinal transplant. Subset meaning: CFSE-low proliferating T cells sorted from approximately 6-day pre-transplant mixed lymphocyte reaction (GvH or HvG direction). The receptors shown here come from a human patient who received an intestinal transplant.

This sequence joins TRBV5-1 and TRBJ1-2, with 7 bases identical to TRBD1. The germline V gene encodes CDR1 SGHRS and CDR2 YFSETQ. The CDR3 consists of 14 residues. V was clipped by 4 bases and J by 7 bases; unmatched bases: 10. The CDR3 protein is CASSPTTGRGGYTF. In DNA form, the CDR3 reads TGCGCCAGCAGCCCTACGACAGGGCGAGGTGGCTACACCTTC.

This clone has only a few counts. One junction end disagrees with the germline gene, perhaps due to a read error. The chain joins TRBV7-7 to TRBJ2-2; tentative D call: TRBD1 (6 bases). The CDR3 runs to 17 residues. The V gene's germline CDR1 is SSHAT and CDR2 FNYEAQ (reference sequence). CDR3 DNA sequence: TGTGCTAGCAGCCCCCGGATACAGGGCGCGAACACCGGGGAGCTGTTTTTT. Its protein product is CASSPRIQGANTGELFF.

This clone has just one count. The V gene is TRBV5-5, the J gene TRBJ2-5; 11 bases align to TRBD2. This CDR3 has 19 amino acids. Germline V lookup: CDR1 SGHKS, CDR2 YYEKEE (reference sequence). The junction had 18 bases not matched to a gene; V was cut back by 3 bases and J by 5 bases. The CDR3: CASSSGPARVAGGQETQYF. CDR3 coding DNA: TGTGCCAGCAGCTCGGGCCCGGCGCGGGTAGCGGGGGGGCAGGAGACCCAGTACTTC.

V gene TRBV19 combines with J gene TRBJ2-7, with 9 bases matching TRBD1. Looked up from germline, CDR1 is LNHDA and CDR2 is SQIVND (reference sequence). The CDR3 is 15 residues long. J gave up 7 bases and V 3 bases, and 10 bases lay outside the gene matches. The CDR3 region has the DNA TGTGCCAGTAGTATGATTGGGACAGGGCGGCGGGAGCAGTACTTC. Protein: CASSMIGTGRREQYF. The complete variable domain, with remaining parts taken from reference TRBV19 and TRBJ2-7, reads DGGITQSPKYLFRKEGQNVTLSCEQNLNHDAMYWYRQDPGQGLRLIYYSQIVNDFQKGDIAEGYSVSREKKESFPLTVTSAQKNPTAFYLCASSMIGTGRREQYFGPGTRLTVT.

The J gene is TRBJ1-2, the V gene TRBV5-1, with a tentative D call TRBD1 (5 bases). The V gene lost 2 bases and the J gene lost 4 bases, with 9 bases spanning the gap. The CDR3 has 13 residues. CDR1 is SGHRS, CDR2 YFSETQ, per germline. CDR3: CASSLGDSYGYTF. The CDR3 nucleotides are TGCGCCAGCAGCTTAGGAGACAGCTATGGCTACACCTTC.

This clone is medium-sized by share. The chain has TRBV5-1 and TRBJ1-6; D gene ambiguous. CDR3 length: 14 residues. CDR1 is SGHRS, CDR2 YFSETQ, per germline. V lost 1 base and J lost 7, with 9 bases in between. CDR3 sequence: CASSLSTVNSPLHF. The CDR3 DNA sequence: TGCGCCAGCAGCTTGAGTACGGTGAATTCACCCCTCCACTTT.

There are a few counts of this clone. The chain couples TRBV18 to TRBJ1-1, with D hard to call. Germline CDR1 and CDR2: KGHSH and LQKENI. This CDR3 contains 13 residues. Deletions cut 3 bases from V and 4 bases from J, with 9 bases between. The CDR3 sequence is CASSPYSLTEAFF. The CDR3 coding sequence is TGTGCCAGCTCACCCTACAGTCTCACTGAAGCTTTCTTT.

The chain combines TRBV18 with TRBJ2-3, with TRBD2 identical over 9 bases. The CDR3 runs to 17 residues. V was pared by 3 bases and J by 1 base, with 8 bases of the junction left unmatched. In germline, CDR1 is KGHSH, CDR2 LQKENI. The CDR3 DNA reads as TGTGCCAGCTCACCTCACATAGCGGGGGTGGGCACAGATACGCAGTATTTT. This sequence encodes CASSPHIAGVGTDTQYF.

The chain couples TRBV6-5 to TRBJ1-6; 7 bases match TRBD1. This CDR3 spans 15 amino acids. J lost 0 bases, V lost 4 bases, and 0 bases had no gene match. Germline V gene lookup returns CDR1 MNHEY and CDR2 SVGAGI. CDR3 nucleotide sequence: TGTGCCAGCAGTTGGGACAGCTCCTATAATTCACCCCTCCACTTT. The encoded protein is CASSWDSSYNSPLHF.

V usage is TRBV6-1 and J usage is TRBJ2-1; TRBD2 aligns across 16 bases. Germline CDR1 reads MNHNS; CDR2 reads SASEGT. V shed 6 bases, J shed 8 bases, and the junction held 4 bases outside the gene matches. This CDR3 contains 15 residues. The CDR3 region has the DNA TGTGCCAGCAGGGCCGGGACTAGCGGGGGGGATGAGCAGTTCTTC. Amino acid sequence: CASRAGTSGGDEQFF.

This clone turned up a few times. J is TRBJ1-3 and V is TRBV6-5; D is possibly TRBD1 (6 bases). V lost 5 bases to trimming and J lost 7 bases, with 12 bases between them. Germline loops: CDR1 MNHEY, CDR2 SVGAGI. This CDR3 contains 13 residues. CDR3 nucleotides: TGTGCCAGCAGTCCCAGGGGACGGAACACCATATATTTT. Protein sequence: CASSPRGRNTIYF.

The chain has TRBV6-5 and TRBJ1-3; the match to TRBD1 covers 7 bases. Trimming cost V 5 bases and J 4 bases; bases outside gene matches: 8. The CDR3 consists of 15 residues. Germline V gene data show CDR1 as MNHEY and CDR2 as SVGAGI. As DNA, the CDR3 is TGTGCCAGCAGTGCTTTGACAGGGAGAGGAAACACCATATATTTT. Its protein is CASSALTGRGNTIYF.

The chain carries TRBV15 and TRBJ2-5; tentative D call: TRBD2 (6 bases). The germline CDR1 and CDR2 sequences are LNHNV and YYDKDF (reference sequence). Trimming stripped 2 bases from V and 2 bases from J, with 12 bases between. The CDR3 is made up of 15 amino acids. CDR3 sequence reads: CATSRPLAVQETQYF. The CDR3, as DNA: TGTGCCACCAGCAGACCCTTAGCGGTACAAGAGACCCAGTACTTC.

V is TRBV5-1 and J is TRBJ2-5; TRBD2 matches at 11 bases. This CDR3 is built from 15 residues. V was clipped by 5 bases and J by 4 bases; unmatched bases: 7. CDR1 is SGHRS and CDR2 is YFSETQ in the germline V gene. In DNA, the CDR3 is TGCGCCAGCAGGCCAACAACTAGCGGGGGAGAGACCCAGTACTTC. It translates to CASRPTTSGGETQYF.

This clone turned up a few times. The chain recombines TRBV9 with TRBJ1-2; no clear D gene. The CDR3 extends over 13 amino acids. The V and J ends lost 2 bases and 6 bases respectively, with 11 bases between them. Germline V gene data show CDR1 as SGDLS and CDR2 as YYNGEE. CDR3 sequence (DNA): TGTGCCAGCAGCGTGGGCACGTGGCATGGCTACACCTTC. It encodes CASSVGTWHGYTF.

This clone was seen only once. V and J are TRBV4-1 and TRBJ1-6; maybe TRBD1 (6 bases). The CDR3 runs 18 residues. Looked up from germline, CDR1 is MGHRA and CDR2 is YSYEKL. The V end was cut by 0 bases, the J end by 7 bases, with 19 bases between. The DNA of the CDR3 is TGCGCCAGCAGCCAAGATAGCCCCAAGACAGGCACGAATTCACCCCTCCACTTT. It translates to CASSQDSPKTGTNSPLHF.

V usage is TRBV6-5 and J usage is TRBJ1-6; tentatively, D is TRBD1 (6 bases). This CDR3 spans 15 amino acids. Per the germline V gene, CDR1 is MNHEY and CDR2 is SVGAGI. V shed 2 bases and J shed 6 bases, with 11 bases lying between them. This CDR3 is CASSYGGFTNSPLHF. CDR3 nucleotide sequence: TGTGCCAGCAGTTACGGGGGCTTTACTAATTCACCCCTCCACTTT.

This chain joins TRBV5-1 and TRBJ2-1, with 10 bases lining up with TRBD2. Trimming removed 0 bases from V and 8 bases from J; junction bases left unmatched: 5. The CDR3 contains 15 residues. The germline gives CDR1 SGHRS, CDR2 YFSETQ. CDR3 sequence (DNA): TGCGCCAGCAGCTTGGGTAGCGGGGGGTTCGATGAGCAGTTCTTC. This gives the protein CASSLGSGGFDEQFF. The full variable domain, in which reference TRBV5-1 and TRBJ2-1 provide the parts outside the CDR3, is KAGVTQTPRYLIKTRGQQVTLSCSPISGHRSVSWYQQTPGQGLQFLFEYFSETQRNKGNFPGRFSGRQFSNSRSEMNVSTLELGDSALYLCASSLGSGGFDEQFFGPGTRLTVL.

The genes are TRBV7-6 and TRBJ1-3; TRBD1 agrees at 7 bases. This CDR3 contains 15 residues. Germline V gene sequence: CDR1 SGHVS, CDR2 FNYEAQ. Trimming removed 0 bases from V and 9 bases from J; junction bases left unmatched: 8. The CDR3 region has the DNA TGTGCCAGCAGCTTAGCGGGTCCCGGGACAGTCACCATATATTTT. As protein: CASSLAGPGTVTIYF. The variable domain in full, with the rest retrieved from reference TRBV7-6 and TRBJ1-3, is GAGVSQSPRYKVTKRGQDVALRCDPISGHVSLYWYRQALGQGPEFLTYFNYEAQQDKSGLPNDRFSAERPEGSISTLTIQRTEQRDSAMYRCASSLAGPGTVTIYFGEGSWLTVV.

The chain carries TRBV5-1 and TRBJ2-3; D remains unclear. The CDR3 is 16 amino acids. The germline gives CDR1 SGHRS, CDR2 YFSETQ. The V end lost 7 bases, the J end lost 0 bases, and 18 bases lay between the germline ends. The CDR3 protein is CASYRQPELSTDTQYF. The CDR3 DNA reads as TGCGCCAGCTACCGACAACCTGAACTTAGCACAGATACGCAGTATTTT.

This chain uses TRBV9 with TRBJ1-1; unclear D gene. The CDR3 consists of 14 residues. CDR1 SGDLS and CDR2 YYNGEE come from the germline V gene. V lost 1 base to trimming and J lost 2 bases, with 9 bases between them. The DNA of the CDR3 is TGTGCCAGCAGCGTATGGGGAGTTAACACTGAAGCTTTCTTT. Its protein is CASSVWGVNTEAFF.

The rearrangement uses TRBV21-1 and TRBJ2-3; the D call in the table, TRBD2, was not verified against the DNA. TRBV21-1 is a pseudogene locus. CDR3 size: 16 residues. The chain's CDR3 is CASSRLAGVYTDTQYF. The CDR3 nucleotides read TGTGCCAGCAGCCGACTAGCGGGGGTGTACACAGATACGCAGTATTTT.

This chain uses TRBV19 with TRBJ1-1; weak D call: TRBD1 (5 bases). V was clipped by 5 bases and J by 1 base, with 11 bases between them. CDR3 size: 14 residues. In germline, CDR1 is LNHDA, CDR2 SQIVND (reference sequence). The CDR3 reads CASSPQGTNTEAFF. DNA of the CDR3: TGTGCCAGTAGTCCCCAGGGTACGAACACTGAAGCTTTCTTT.

This clone was seen more than once but under ten times. The chain employs TRBV7-9 and TRBJ1-1, with D perhaps matching TRBD1 (6 bases). CDR3 length: 15 amino acids. CDR1 and CDR2 (germline): SEHNR, FQNEAQ (reference sequence). The ends were cut back, 4 bases at V and 2 bases at J, with 14 bases in the middle. CDR3 bases: TGTGCCAGCAGCTCCCAGGGGCTTCCTAACACTGAAGCTTTCTTT. This sequence encodes CASSSQGLPNTEAFF. The full variable domain, with the rest looked up from reference TRBV7-9 and TRBJ1-1, is DTGVSQNPRHKITKRGQNVTFRCDPISEHNRLYWYRQTLGQGPEFLTYFQNEAQLEKSRLLSDRFSAERPKGSFSTLEIQRTEQGDSAMYLCASSSQGLPNTEAFFGQGTRLTVV.

The chain joins TRBV19 to TRBJ1-2; 7 bases agree with TRBD1. CDR1 LNHDA and CDR2 SQIVND come from the germline V gene (reference sequence). This CDR3 is 14 amino acids long. After removal of 4 bases from V and 6 bases from J, the junction contained 8 bases not matched to a gene. CDR3 bases: TGTGCCAGTAGTACAACAGGGGTTAGGGATGGCTACACCTTC. Protein product: CASSTTGVRDGYTF.